The 16 T cell receptor beta chains given below trace back to one sample, sequenced in a study of beta chain features in type 1 diabetes. For these receptors, no antigen is known. The investigators reverse transcribed all of the isolated RNA, so they sequenced expressed TCRB transcripts. Sequencing was performed with immunoSEQ multiplex PCR; in TCRdb, only in-frame clones are kept and a portion is missing. The sample yields roughly 250,000 clones, 20% seen once. Findings and limits, study-wide: Type 1 diabetes patients had moderately but significantly shorter TCRB CDR3s in all four CD4+ subsets.

The sequencing sample was made of naive CD4+ T cells from blood. The receptors were gathered from a woman between 40 and 55 years old with type 1 diabetes.

The chain joins TRBV15 to TRBJ2-1; TRBD2 agrees at 8 bases. The CDR3 is made up of 18 amino acids. CDR1 LNHNV and CDR2 YYDKDF come from the germline V gene (reference sequence). J lost 3 bases, V lost 0 bases, and 10 bases had no gene match. The CDR3 spells CATSRDPAGTSFYNEQFF. Here the CDR3 DNA reads TGTGCCACCAGCAGAGATCCAGCCGGGACTAGTTTCTACAATGAGCAGTTCTTC.

This clone was counted only a few times. This CDR3 is also generated by other DNA sequences in the sample. This rearrangement joins TRBV2 to TRBJ2-1, with a tentative D call TRBD2 (5 bases). The V gene lost 6 bases and the J gene lost 4 bases, with 10 bases spanning the gap. The germline gives CDR1 SNHLY, CDR2 FYNNEI. The CDR3 loop spans 13 amino acids. The CDR3 spells CASSEGVYNEQFF. In DNA, the CDR3 is TGTGCCAGCAGCGAGGGAGTGTACAATGAGCAGTTCTTC.

This clone has only a few counts. This chain uses TRBV18 with TRBJ2-7; D is perhaps TRBD2 (6 bases). Looked up from germline, CDR1 is KGHSH and CDR2 is LQKENI. The CDR3 is 16 amino acids. Trimming left V 0 bases short and J 3 bases short, with 15 bases between. The CDR3 region is CASSPPRGAGGYEQYF. Here the CDR3 DNA reads TGTGCCAGCTCACCACCCCGAGGGGCCGGGGGCTACGAGCAGTACTTC.

This clone was counted a few times. This chain connects TRBV5-8 to TRBJ2-6; perhaps TRBD1 as D (5 bases). The V end was cut by 3 bases, the J end by 2 bases, with 9 bases between. The CDR3 spans 15 residues. Germline V lookup: CDR1 SGHTS, CDR2 YDEGEE. CDR3 region: CASSSQGTGANVLTF. In DNA form, the CDR3 reads TGTGCCAGCAGCTCTCAGGGTACTGGGGCCAACGTCCTGACTTTC.

This clone was counted only a few times. J is TRBJ1-1 and V is TRBV7-2; maybe TRBD1 (5 bases). CDR3 length: 13 residues. Trimming pared 3 bases from V and 3 bases from J, leaving 8 bases between. Per the germline V gene, CDR1 is SGHTA and CDR2 is FQGNSA. CDR3 DNA sequence: TGTGCCAGCAGCTTCCAGGGTGACACTGAAGCTTTCTTT. Amino acid sequence: CASSFQGDTEAFF.

V usage is TRBV11-2 and J usage is TRBJ2-1, with TRBD1 as a possible D gene (6 bases). This CDR3 contains 13 residues. The germline CDR1 and CDR2 sequences are SGHAT and FQNNGV. Between the trimmed V and J ends, which lost 10 bases and 2 bases, there was a span of 12 bases. CDR3 loop: CATRQATYNEQFF. The CDR3 DNA sequence: TGTGCCACCCGACAGGCAACCTACAATGAGCAGTTCTTC.

This clone came up a few times. This sequence joins TRBV9 and TRBJ2-1; weak D call: TRBD1 (6 bases). This CDR3 has 14 residues. CDR1 is SGDLS and CDR2 is YYNGEE in the germline V gene. V was cut by 4 bases and J by 8 bases, with 16 bases left in between. The CDR3 DNA is TGTGCCAGCAGCTCAGACGTACAGGGCGATGAGCAGTTCTTC. Translated: CASSSDVQGDEQFF. The full variable domain, in which reference TRBV9 and TRBJ2-1 provide the parts outside the CDR3, is DSGVTQTPKHLITATGQRVTLRCSPRSGDLSVYWYQQSLDQGLQFLIQYYNGEERAKGNILERFSAQQFPDLHSELNLSSLELGDSALYFCASSSDVQGDEQFFGPGTRLTVL.

The chain uses TRBV5-1 and TRBJ2-1; possibly TRBD1 for D (5 bases). The CDR3 loop spans 15 amino acids. CDR1 is SGHRS, CDR2 YFSETQ, per germline. V was pared by 0 bases and J by 6 bases, with 13 bases between. CDR3 amino acids: CASSLGQLFSNEQFF. In nucleotides, the CDR3 is TGCGCCAGCAGCTTGGGACAGCTTTTCTCCAATGAGCAGTTCTTC.

This clone has a handful of counts. The chain links TRBV15 to TRBJ2-1, with a tentative D call TRBD2 (5 bases). The germline V gene has CDR1 LNHNV and CDR2 YYDKDF (reference sequence). The V and J ends lost 0 bases and 3 bases respectively, with 9 bases between them. The CDR3 extends over 15 amino acids. CDR3 in amino acids: CATSRDVGDYNEQFF. For the CDR3, the DNA is TGTGCCACCAGCAGAGACGTGGGAGACTACAATGAGCAGTTCTTC.

CDR3 in DNA: TGTGCCAGCAGCCAAGCCGGCCCGGACAGAGCTTTCTTT. This sequence encodes CASSQAGPDRAFF. The V call is TRBV4-2, the J call TRBJ1-1; a weak D match, TRBD1 (6 bases). The V end lost 1 base, the J end lost 10 bases, and 13 bases lay between the germline ends. Germline loops: CDR1 LGHNA, CDR2 YNFKEQ. The CDR3 is 13 amino acids.

J is TRBJ2-1 and V is TRBV27, with 9 positions matching TRBD2. Germline loops: CDR1 MNHEY, CDR2 SMNVEV (reference sequence). V shed 3 bases, J shed 9 bases, and the junction held 12 bases outside the gene matches. This CDR3 has 16 residues. In DNA, the CDR3 is TGTGCCAGCAGTTTGGCCCTCGGGACTAGCTTTACTGAGCAGTTCTTC. It translates to CASSLALGTSFTEQFF.

The chain has TRBV5-4 and TRBJ2-1, with TRBD2 matching over 7 bases. Germline V CDR1 and CDR2: SGHNT, YYREEE (reference sequence). The CDR3 runs to 14 residues. J was trimmed by 7 bases and V by 3 bases; bases with no gene match: 7. CDR3 in amino acids: CASSSGTTVNEQFF. The CDR3 DNA reads as TGTGCCAGCAGCTCCGGGACTACCGTTAATGAGCAGTTCTTC.

V gene TRBV25-1 combines with J gene TRBJ1-5; TRBD1 matches at 9 bases. The CDR3 runs to 15 residues. V lost 4 bases and J lost 4; bases outside the gene matches: 5. Per germline, CDR1 MGHDK and CDR2 SYGVNS. CDR3 amino acids: CASSASGTGNQPQHF. DNA for the CDR3: TGTGCCAGCAGTGCTTCCGGGACAGGGAATCAGCCCCAGCATTTT. The full variable domain, its missing parts supplied by reference TRBV25-1 and TRBJ1-5, is EADIYQTPRYLVIGTGKKITLECSQTMGHDKMYWYQQDPGMELHLIHYSYGVNSTEKGDLSSESTVSRIRTEHFPLTLESARPSHTSQYLCASSASGTGNQPQHFGDGTRLSIL.

The rearrangement uses TRBV7-2 and TRBJ1-2; unclear D gene. Germline CDR1 and CDR2: SGHTA and FQGNSA. With 1 base removed from V and 5 bases from J, the gap between germline ends came to 17 bases. The CDR3 sequence is 16 residues long. CDR3 in DNA: TGTGCCAGCAGCTTAGACAGCTCCTCACTGCCTTATGGCTACACCTTC. This gives the protein CASSLDSSSLPYGYTF.

J is TRBJ2-3 and V is TRBV7-9, with a weak D call TRBD2 (6 bases). The CDR3 is 13 residues long. With 8 bases removed from V and 0 bases from J, the gap between germline ends came to 9 bases. The germline gives CDR1 SEHNR, CDR2 FQNEAQ (reference sequence). CDR3 DNA: TGTGCCAGCTGGGGACTGAGCACAGATACGCAGTATTTT. Translating gives CASWGLSTDTQYF.

This clone was seen more than once but under ten times. The chain couples TRBV9 to TRBJ2-1; D unresolved. The V end was cut by 0 bases, the J end by 0 bases, with 7 bases between. The CDR3 has 15 residues. The germline gives CDR1 SGDLS, CDR2 YYNGEE. The CDR3 DNA is TGTGCCAGCAGCGTAGATGTTAGCTCCTACAATGAGCAGTTCTTC. Translated: CASSVDVSSYNEQFF.